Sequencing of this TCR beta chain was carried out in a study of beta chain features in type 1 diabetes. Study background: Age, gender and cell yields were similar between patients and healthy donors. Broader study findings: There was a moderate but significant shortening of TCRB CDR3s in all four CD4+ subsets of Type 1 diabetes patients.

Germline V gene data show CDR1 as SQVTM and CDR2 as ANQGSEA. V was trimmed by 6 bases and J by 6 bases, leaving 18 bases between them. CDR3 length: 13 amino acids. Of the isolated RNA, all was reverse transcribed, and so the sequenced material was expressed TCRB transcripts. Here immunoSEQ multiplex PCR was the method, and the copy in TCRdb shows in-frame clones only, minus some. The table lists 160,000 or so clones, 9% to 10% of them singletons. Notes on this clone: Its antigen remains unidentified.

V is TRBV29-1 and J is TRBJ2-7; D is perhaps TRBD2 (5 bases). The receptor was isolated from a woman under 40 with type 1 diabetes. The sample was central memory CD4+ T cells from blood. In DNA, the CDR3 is TGCAGCGTGATGGGAGCAGGTGCAACCGAGCAGTACTTC. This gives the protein CSVMGAGATEQYF.